This note documents a single TCR beta chain sequence. The data derive from a study of T cell changes during pregnancy in multiple sclerosis. There are 14 residues in the CDR3. CDR1 is SGDLS and CDR2 is YYNGEE in the germline V gene. V lost 3 bases and J lost 5, with 12 bases in between. Only in-frame clones appear in the TCRdb table, and some are missing; sequencing was by immunoSEQ multiplex PCR. The sample contains approximately 68,000 clones, roughly 89% of which appear only once. The sequenced sample was peripheral blood, obtained in the third trimester of pregnancy. This TCR derives from a female donor in good health, enrolled as a control in a pregnancy study. The chain uses TRBV9 and TRBJ2-1; a possible D gene is TRBD2 (5 bases). This CDR3 reads CASSGSGPDNEQFF. CDR3 in DNA: TGTGCCAGCAGCGGAAGCGGACCCGACAATGAGCAGTTCTTC.